This passage covers 21 T cell receptor beta chains from one sample sequenced in a study of blood T cell repertoires in COVID-19. Method: immunoSEQ multiplex PCR; TCRdb's copy keeps in-frame clones and lacks some. The profile shows some 69,000 clones, roughly 81% of them singletons. The sample consisted of peripheral blood. Receptor source: an older woman with acute or convalescent COVID-19.

V usage is TRBV9 and J usage is TRBJ2-1, with 7 bases matching TRBD1. The CDR3 is 14 amino acids. Germline V lookup: CDR1 SGDLS, CDR2 YYNGEE. V lost 3 bases to trimming and J lost 0 bases; unmatched junction nucleotides: 0. In nucleotides, the CDR3 is TGTGCCAGCAGCGCAGGGGGCTCCTACAATGAGCAGTTCTTC. This gives the protein CASSAGGSYNEQFF.

The genes are TRBV29-1 and TRBJ2-3; no clear D gene. The V gene lost 4 bases and the J gene lost 10 bases, with 12 bases spanning the gap. The germline CDR1 and CDR2 sequences are SQVTM and ANQGSEA. This CDR3 has 11 amino acids. CDR3 amino acids: CSVAEPGAQYF. Here the CDR3 DNA reads TGCAGCGTTGCGGAGCCCGGAGCGCAGTATTTT.

This clone has only a few counts. V gene TRBV6-1 combines with J gene TRBJ1-6, with D hard to call. The CDR3 runs 14 residues. From germline, CDR1 is MNHNS and CDR2 SASEGT. Trimming took off 3 bases at V and 10 bases at J, with 13 bases between the two ends. CDR3 in amino acids: CASSDRLDWSPLHF. The CDR3, as DNA: TGTGCCAGCAGTGATCGGCTGGACTGGTCACCCCTCCACTTT.

V and J are TRBV27 and TRBJ1-2; 7 nucleotides match TRBD1. V lost 5 bases to trimming and J lost 4 bases; unmatched junction nucleotides: 7. The germline gives CDR1 MNHEY, CDR2 SMNVEV (reference sequence). The CDR3 extends over 14 amino acids. CDR3 protein: CASSPRQGGYGYTF. The CDR3 DNA is TGTGCCAGCAGTCCCCGACAGGGAGGCTATGGCTACACCTTC.

This clone came up once. The chain combines TRBV27 with TRBJ2-1; 11 bases align to TRBD2. CDR3 size: 15 residues. Germline CDR1 reads MNHEY; CDR2 reads SMNVEV (reference sequence). V shed 5 bases, J shed 10 bases, and the junction held 10 bases outside the gene matches. The CDR3 bases are TGTGCCAGCAGTCTTAGCGGGAGGGCCCTTCGAGAGCAGTTCTTC. This sequence encodes CASSLSGRALREQFF.

This CDR3 is CASTPWHGGNQPQHF. The CDR3 DNA reads TGTGCCAGCACCCCGTGGCATGGGGGGAATCAGCCCCAGCATTTT. The J gene is TRBJ1-5, the V gene TRBV28, with D perhaps TRBD1 (5 bases). The V end was cut by 7 bases, the J end by 4 bases, with 17 bases between. CDR1 is MDHEN and CDR2 is SYDVKM in the germline V gene. The CDR3 has 15 residues.

The chain combines TRBV7-9 with TRBJ2-2, with TRBD1 matching over 9 bases. Per germline, CDR1 SEHNR and CDR2 FQNEAQ (reference sequence). This CDR3 comprises 16 residues. V shed 3 bases, J shed 5 bases, and the junction held 7 bases outside the gene matches. The CDR3 DNA sequence: TGTGCCAGCAGCTTGCCGGGACAGGGCGTGACCGGGGAGCTGTTTTTT. Translation gives CASSLPGQGVTGELFF.

This sequence joins TRBV12-5 and TRBJ1-1; D is possibly TRBD1 (6 bases). The CDR3 contains 13 residues. Germline values: CDR1 LGHNT, CDR2 FRNRAP. For the CDR3, the DNA is TGTGTCTCCGGCGGGGGGCCGAACACTGAAGCTTTCTTT. This sequence encodes CVSGGGPNTEAFF. The full variable domain, its missing parts supplied by reference TRBV12-5 and TRBJ1-1, is DARVTQTPRHKVTEMGQEVTMRCQPILGHNTVFWYRQTMMQGLELLAYFRNRAPLDDSGMPKDRFSAEMPDATLATLKIQPSEPRDSAVYFCVSGGGPNTEAFFGQGTRLTVV.

This sequence joins TRBV28 and TRBJ2-5; 7 bases agree with TRBD2. Looked up from germline, CDR1 is MDHEN and CDR2 is SYDVKM. J was trimmed by 3 bases and V by 6 bases; bases with no gene match: 4. The CDR3 has 13 amino acids. CDR3 residues: CASSRRGEETQYF. In DNA, the CDR3 is TGTGCCAGCAGCCGACGGGGGGAAGAGACCCAGTACTTC.

This rearrangement joins TRBV11-3 to TRBJ2-1; TRBD2 aligns across 13 bases. This CDR3 is built from 15 residues. Germline V gene sequence: CDR1 SGHNT, CDR2 YENEEA. V lost 3 bases to trimming and J lost 10 bases; unmatched junction nucleotides: 6. The CDR3 region has the DNA TGTGCCAGCAGCTTTGGGACTAGCGGGAACGGGGAGCAGTTCTTC. It yields the protein CASSFGTSGNGEQFF.

In DNA form, the CDR3 reads TGCAGCGTTATTAGCGGGAGCGTCCAGTACTTC. It encodes CSVISGSVQYF. The chain joins TRBV29-1 to TRBJ2-5; TRBD2 matches at 9 bases. The ends lost 5 bases at V and 10 bases at J; junction bases unmatched: 5. The V gene's germline CDR1 is SQVTM and CDR2 ANQGSEA. The CDR3 covers 11 residues.

The rearrangement links TRBV25-1 to TRBJ1-5, with 11 bases lining up with TRBD1. CDR3 size: 15 residues. CDR1 and CDR2 from the germline V gene are MGHDK and SYGVNS. The J segment lost 11 bases and the V segment lost 6 bases, leaving 12 bases of the junction unmatched. The CDR3 DNA reads as TGTGCCAGCAGGAGGGGGGACAGGGGGATTTCGGCCCAGCATTTT. This codes for CASRRGDRGISAQHF.

This clone was recorded once. The genes are TRBV3-1 (or the pseudogene TRBV3-2) and TRBJ2-1, with 15 bases that match TRBD2. V shed 4 bases, J shed 8 bases, and the junction held 3 bases outside the gene matches. Germline V gene data show CDR1 as LGHDT and CDR2 as YNNKEL (reference sequence). This CDR3 has 15 residues. DNA of the CDR3: TGTGCCAGCAGCCTGGGACTAGCGGGAGGTGATGAGCAGTTCTTC. Its translation: CASSLGLAGGDEQFF.

The chain carries TRBV25-1 and TRBJ1-1; 7 nucleotides match TRBD1. CDR1 and CDR2 from the germline V gene are MGHDK and SYGVNS. V lost 10 bases and J lost 5; bases outside the gene matches: 7. This CDR3 is 12 amino acids long. Written as DNA, the CDR3 is TGTGCCACCTCAGGGGGTCGAACTGAAGCTTTCTTT. This codes for CATSGGRTEAFF.

The chain uses TRBV2 and TRBJ2-3; 10 nucleotides line up with TRBD2. Germline-derived CDR1 and CDR2 are SNHLY and FYNNEI. The CDR3 spans 14 residues. V trimming: 10 bases; J trimming: 0 bases; junction bases outside the gene matches: 4. The CDR3 reads CATGLAVSTDTQYF. CDR3 sequence (DNA): TGTGCCACCGGACTAGCGGTTAGCACAGATACGCAGTATTTT.

This clone appeared a single time. J is TRBJ1-6 and V is TRBV28; 8 nucleotides align to TRBD1. Germline trimming cut 5 bases from V and 9 bases from J; bases unmatched to any gene: 3. The CDR3 covers 13 residues. Looked up from germline, CDR1 is MDHEN and CDR2 is SYDVKM. CDR3 sequence: CASSMDRVSPLHF. CDR3 DNA: TGTGCCAGCAGTATGGACAGGGTTTCACCCCTCCACTTT.

This clone was found a few times. The rearrangement joins TRBV10-3 to TRBJ1-5, with 7 bases that match TRBD1. The CDR3 covers 14 residues. Trimming took 8 bases from V and 5 from J; bases not matched to a gene: 9. Germline V gene lookup returns CDR1 ENHRY and CDR2 SYGVKD. The DNA of the CDR3 is TGTGCCATCGGGGAGACAGGGTTCGATCAGCCCCAGCATTTT. This gives the protein CAIGETGFDQPQHF.

This clone came up once. This rearrangement joins TRBV6-5 to TRBJ1-5, with 12 bases that match TRBD1. The CDR3 spans 15 residues. V was clipped by 6 bases and J by 5 bases; unmatched bases: 5. Germline V lookup: CDR1 MNHEY, CDR2 SVGAGI. CDR3 in DNA: TGTGCCAGCAGAGGGACAGGGGGCGGCGATCAGCCCCAGCATTTT. Translation gives CASRGTGGGDQPQHF.

This clone was picked up one time. This chain joins TRBV27 and TRBJ2-7; 8 nucleotides line up with TRBD1. Losses at the gene ends were 6 bases for V and 2 bases for J; bases not matched to a gene: 9. The germline gives CDR1 MNHEY, CDR2 SMNVEV (reference sequence). This CDR3 has 15 amino acids. The CDR3, as DNA: TGTGCCAGCAGCCGATCCGGGACAGGACCCTACGAGCAGTACTTC. Translated, it gives CASSRSGTGPYEQYF.

J is TRBJ1-3 and V is TRBV27, with 7 bases lining up with TRBD1. The CDR3 runs to 20 residues. Germline trimming cut 0 bases from V and 0 bases from J; bases unmatched to any gene: 14. Germline V gene sequence: CDR1 MNHEY, CDR2 SMNVEV (reference sequence). CDR3 bases: TGTGCCAGCAGTTTATCCCCTTTAAACAGGGGAAAAAACTCTGGAAACACCATATATTTT. This sequence encodes CASSLSPLNRGKNSGNTIYF.

This chain connects TRBV28 to TRBJ2-5, with D maybe TRBD1 (7 bases). Trimming left V 6 bases short and J 2 bases short, with 16 bases between. Germline CDR1 MDHEN, CDR2 SYDVKM. The CDR3 is 15 amino acids. CDR3 DNA sequence: TGTGCCAGCAGGGGGGGACAGCAGCGACAAGAGACCCAGTACTTC. This encodes CASRGGQQRQETQYF.